This record concerns one T cell receptor beta chain sequence. Participant ages covered roughly 18 to 90 years across around 25 US areas. The record originates from a study of blood T cell repertoires in COVID-19. Overall study context: PBMCs, B-cell-depleted T cells, or T cells provided the cDNA or gDNA that made up the material.

TCRdb's copy holds only in-frame clones and misses some; the assay was immunoSEQ multiplex PCR. The sample consists of 300,000 to 400,000 clones, just over 85% of them appearing once. The source is a woman in her thirties or forties with acute COVID-19. Sequencing input: PBMCs or T cells enriched from blood (not recorded which).

The CDR3 loop is CASSHGQGSYNSPLHF. The CDR3 DNA sequence: TGTGCCAGCAGCCACGGACAGGGGTCCTATAATTCACCCCTCCACTTT. This rearrangement joins TRBV5-4 to TRBJ1-6; TRBD1 aligns across 9 bases. This CDR3 spans 16 amino acids. Per the germline V gene, CDR1 is SGHNT and CDR2 is YYREEE (reference sequence). The V gene end was trimmed by 4 bases and the J gene end by 1 base; junction bases not matched to a gene: 3. The full variable domain, rest sourced from reference TRBV5-4 and TRBJ1-6, is ETGVTQSPTHLIKTRGQQVTLRCSSQSGHNTVSWYQQALGQGPQFIFQYYREEENGRGNFPPRFSGLQFPNYSSELNVNALELDDSALYLCASSHGQGSYNSPLHFGNGTRLTVT.